A single sample gave rise to the 20 T cell receptor beta chains below, sequenced in a study of shared clonotypes between healthy human individuals. TCRdb's table, derived via immunoSEQ multiplex PCR, lists solely in-frame clones and lacks some. The sample yields about 2,500,000 clones, 85% to 95% seen once. The sequencing sample was made of naive CD4+ T cells sorted from blood. The sample's subset: CD45RA+ positively selected. All receptors derive from a man aged 18 to 35 in good health.

The chain links TRBV5-6 to TRBJ2-7, with 9 bases lining up with TRBD1. The CDR3 loop spans 14 amino acids. The V gene end was trimmed by 4 bases and the J gene end by 3 bases; junction bases not matched to a gene: 5. CDR1 and CDR2 from the germline V gene are SGHDT and YYEEEE. The CDR3 nucleotides read TGTGCCAGCAGCCGGGACAGGGAAGGCTACGAGCAGTACTTC. Amino acids: CASSRDREGYEQYF.

This chain uses TRBV5-4 with TRBJ1-2; D is uncertain. Germline V gene sequence: CDR1 SGHNT, CDR2 YYREEE (reference sequence). V lost 1 base and J lost 1, with 8 bases in between. The CDR3 length is 14 residues. The chain's CDR3 is CASSLTGYNYGYTF. CDR3 nucleotide sequence: TGTGCCAGCAGCTTGACGGGTTATAACTATGGCTACACCTTC.

This chain connects TRBV2 to TRBJ2-6; D perhaps matches TRBD2 (5 bases). Per germline, CDR1 SNHLY and CDR2 FYNNEI. V lost 4 bases, J lost 1 base, and 11 bases lay in between. This CDR3 region has 16 residues. In DNA form, the CDR3 reads TGTGCCAGCAGTGTAGAGGGTAGGTCTGGGGCCAACGTCCTGACTTTC. Translating it yields CASSVEGRSGANVLTF.

V is TRBV19 and J is TRBJ1-5; TRBD1 aligns across 7 bases. The trim removed 6 bases at V and 3 bases at J, leaving 5 bases unmatched. The CDR3 loop spans 14 amino acids. CDR1 is LNHDA and CDR2 is SQIVND in the germline V gene (reference sequence). CDR3 residues: CASRRTGANQPQHF. DNA for the CDR3: TGTGCCAGTAGACGTACAGGGGCCAATCAGCCCCAGCATTTT. The full variable domain, with the rest looked up from reference TRBV19 and TRBJ1-5, is DGGITQSPKYLFRKEGQNVTLSCEQNLNHDAMYWYRQDPGQGLRLIYYSQIVNDFQKGDIAEGYSVSREKKESFPLTVTSAQKNPTAFYLCASRRTGANQPQHFGDGTRLSIL.

This chain uses TRBV13 with TRBJ2-7; 8 nucleotides match TRBD2. This CDR3 has 15 amino acids. Germline CDR1 and CDR2: PRHDT and FYEKMQ (reference sequence). Unmatched junction bases numbered 6, after V lost 5 bases and J lost 0 bases. DNA of the CDR3: TGTGCCAGCAGCCAACTAGCGGCAAGCTCCTACGAGCAGTACTTC. It encodes CASSQLAASSYEQYF.

The V gene is TRBV7-9, the J gene TRBJ2-2; no reliable D call. CDR1 is SEHNR, CDR2 FQNEAQ, per germline (reference sequence). The CDR3 totals 14 residues. The V end was cut by 5 bases, the J end by 4 bases, with 11 bases between. Here the CDR3 DNA reads TGTGCCAGCAGCCTGACTCTCCTCACCGGGGAGCTGTTTTTT. It is translated as CASSLTLLTGELFF.

The chain employs TRBV5-6 and TRBJ2-5, with D unclear. CDR1 SGHDT and CDR2 YYEEEE come from the germline V gene. The CDR3 sequence is 13 residues long. Trimming shortened V by 0 bases and J by 4 bases, and 7 bases separated the two germline ends. The CDR3, as DNA: TGTGCCAGCAGCTTGGCGGTAGGAGAGACCCAGTACTTC. This gives the protein CASSLAVGETQYF.

In nucleotides, the CDR3 is TGTGCCAGCAGCTCCCCCGGTCGGGAGCAGTTCTTC. This sequence encodes CASSSPGREQFF. The chain has TRBV5-4 and TRBJ2-1; D unclear. V was shortened by 3 bases and J by 10 bases, with 11 bases between the two germline ends. The CDR3 is 12 residues long. The germline CDR1 and CDR2 sequences are SGHNT and YYREEE (reference sequence).

This clone was seen a handful of times. This same CDR3 is encoded by further DNA sequences in the sample. The genes are TRBV2 and TRBJ2-5; D uncertain. The CDR3 covers 11 residues. Trimming left V 5 bases short and J 1 base short, with 2 bases between. Germline CDR1 SNHLY, CDR2 FYNNEI. The CDR3 here is CASSPQETQYF. The DNA for the CDR3 is TGTGCCAGCAGTCCCCAAGAGACCCAGTACTTC.

The chain is built from TRBV11-3 and TRBJ2-3; unclear D gene. CDR3 length equals 14 residues. V lost 4 bases to trimming and J lost 2 bases, with 10 bases between them. CDR1 is SGHNT and CDR2 is YENEEA in the germline V gene. CDR3 residues: CASSSSRDTDTQYF. The CDR3 DNA is TGTGCCAGCAGCTCTAGTAGGGACACAGATACGCAGTATTTT.

Remarks on this clone: The sample contains more than one DNA sequence encoding this CDR3. The chain uses TRBV6-5 and TRBJ2-2, with a tentative D call TRBD1 (5 bases). The V and J ends lost 6 bases and 7 bases respectively, with 6 bases between them. There are 11 residues in the CDR3. CDR1 and CDR2 (germline): MNHEY, SVGAGI. The CDR3 loop is CASSQGGELFF. In DNA form, the CDR3 reads TGTGCCAGCAGCCAGGGCGGGGAGCTGTTTTTT.

This clone was detected only once. The chain is built from TRBV19 and TRBJ2-1; D may match TRBD1 or TRBD2 (5 bases each). The germline CDR1 and CDR2 sequences are LNHDA and SQIVND (reference sequence). Between the trimmed V and J ends, which lost 8 bases and 5 bases, there was a span of 19 bases. This CDR3 is built from 15 residues. Here the CDR3 reads CASFGTGTANNEQFF. Here the CDR3 DNA reads TGTGCCAGTTTCGGAACCGGGACGGCTAACAATGAGCAGTTCTTC.

The genes are TRBV9 and TRBJ2-3; D gene uncertain. Trimming took off 3 bases at V and 6 bases at J, with 17 bases between the two ends. This CDR3 spans 15 amino acids. From germline, CDR1 is SGDLS and CDR2 YYNGEE. The CDR3 here is CASSAPGLGADTQYF. The CDR3, as DNA: TGTGCCAGCAGCGCCCCGGGTTTGGGCGCGGATACGCAGTATTTT.

The chain carries TRBV10-1 and TRBJ2-6; 7 positions match TRBD1. Germline V gene sequence: CDR1 WNHNN, CDR2 SYGVQD (reference sequence). The CDR3 runs to 16 residues. The ends lost 6 bases at V and 3 bases at J; junction bases unmatched: 8. CDR3: CASSTPRGRGANVLTF. CDR3 nucleotide sequence: TGCGCCAGCAGCACCCCAAGGGGGCGTGGGGCCAACGTCCTGACTTTC.

A single count supports this clone. V gene TRBV19 combines with J gene TRBJ2-5; 12 bases align to TRBD2. This CDR3 has 15 amino acids. The J segment lost 4 bases and the V segment lost 6 bases, leaving 6 bases of the junction unmatched. Germline CDR1 reads LNHDA; CDR2 reads SQIVND (reference sequence). For the CDR3, the DNA is TGTGCCAGTAGAAAACTAGCGGGAGGAGGAGAGACCCAGTACTTC. Translated, it gives CASRKLAGGGETQYF.

This rearrangement joins TRBV30 to TRBJ2-6, with D maybe TRBD1 (6 bases). Germline loops: CDR1 GTSNPN, CDR2 SVGIG (reference sequence). The CDR3 sequence is 18 residues long. The V and J ends lost 0 bases and 0 bases respectively, with 15 bases between them. CDR3 in amino acids: CAWSVERTAYSGANVLTF. The CDR3 coding sequence is TGTGCCTGGAGTGTGGAGCGGACAGCGTACTCTGGGGCCAACGTCCTGACTTTC. Together with reference TRBV30 and TRBJ2-6, the CDR3 gives the full variable domain: SQTIHQWPATLVQPVGSPLSLECTVEGTSNPNLYWYRQAAGRGLQLLFYSVGIGQISSEVPQNLSASRPQDRQFILSSKKLLLSDSGFYLCAWSVERTAYSGANVLTFGAGSRLTVL.

As concerns this clone: This sample includes further DNA sequences coding for the same CDR3. The chain is built from TRBV6-5 and TRBJ2-7; a weak D match, TRBD1 (6 bases). The CDR3 covers 13 residues. The ends were cut back, 5 bases at V and 1 base at J, with 9 bases in the middle. Looked up from germline, CDR1 is MNHEY and CDR2 is SVGAGI. The CDR3 DNA follows: TGTGCCAGCAGTCGACAGGAATCCTACGAGCAGTACTTC. This translates into CASSRQESYEQYF.

The DNA for the CDR3 is TGTGCCAGCAGTTATCTCGAGGGGTATGAAAAACTGTTTTTT. Amino acid sequence: CASSYLEGYEKLFF. The chain joins TRBV6-6 to TRBJ1-4; perhaps TRBD1 as D (5 bases). Trimming removed 3 bases from V and 6 bases from J, with 11 bases in between. From germline, CDR1 is MNHNY and CDR2 SVGAGI (reference sequence). The CDR3 extends over 14 amino acids.

The V and J genes are TRBV18 and TRBJ2-3; 10 bases are a match to TRBD1. This CDR3 region has 15 residues. The trim removed 1 base at V and 9 bases at J, leaving 7 bases unmatched. The V gene's germline CDR1 is KGHSH and CDR2 LQKENI. The CDR3 DNA follows: TGTGCCAGCTCACCACGACAGGGGGCTCAGGGCACGCAGTATTTT. Encoded protein: CASSPRQGAQGTQYF. Full variable domain (rest looked up from reference TRBV18 and TRBJ2-3): NAGVMQNPRHLVRRRGQEARLRCSPMKGHSHVYWYRQLPEEGLKFMVYLQKENIIDESGMPKERFSAEFPKEGPSILRIQQVVRGDSAAYFCASSPRQGAQGTQYFGPGTRLTVL.

The J gene is TRBJ2-7, the V gene TRBV5-4, with no clear D. The germline CDR1 and CDR2 sequences are SGHNT and YYREEE (reference sequence). This CDR3 region has 14 residues. Between the trimmed V and J ends, which lost 1 base and 6 bases, there was a span of 14 bases. CDR3 DNA sequence: TGTGCCAGCAGCTTGATGGGGATGGGCTCCGAGCAGTACTTC. It yields the protein CASSLMGMGSEQYF.